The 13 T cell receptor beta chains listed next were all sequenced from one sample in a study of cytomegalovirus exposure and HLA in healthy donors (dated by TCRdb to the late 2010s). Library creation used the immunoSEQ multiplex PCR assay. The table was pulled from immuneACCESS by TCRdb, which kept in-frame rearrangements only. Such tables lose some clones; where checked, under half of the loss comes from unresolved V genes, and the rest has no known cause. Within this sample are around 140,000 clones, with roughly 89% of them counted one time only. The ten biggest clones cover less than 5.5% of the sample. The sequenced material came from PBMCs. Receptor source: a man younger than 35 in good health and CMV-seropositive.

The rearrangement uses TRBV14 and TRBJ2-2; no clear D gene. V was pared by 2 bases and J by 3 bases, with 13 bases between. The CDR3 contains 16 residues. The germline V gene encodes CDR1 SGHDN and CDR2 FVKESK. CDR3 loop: CASSQSLIAHTGELFF. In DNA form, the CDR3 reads TGTGCCAGCAGCCAATCTCTAATCGCGCACACCGGGGAGCTGTTTTTT.

CDR3: CASSYSSNTGELFF. In DNA form, the CDR3 reads TGTGCCAGCAGTTACTCGAGTAACACCGGGGAGCTGTTTTTT. This chain joins TRBV6-5 and TRBJ2-2; D call uncertain. V lost 0 bases to trimming and J lost 2 bases, with 4 bases between them. Germline CDR1 MNHEY, CDR2 SVGAGI. The CDR3 length is 14 residues.

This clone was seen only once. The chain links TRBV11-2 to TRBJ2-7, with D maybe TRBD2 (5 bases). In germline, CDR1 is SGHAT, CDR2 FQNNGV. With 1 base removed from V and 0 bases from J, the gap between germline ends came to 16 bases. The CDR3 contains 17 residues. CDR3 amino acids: CASSLVSKKRSSYEQYF. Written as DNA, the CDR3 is TGTGCCAGCAGCTTAGTCTCTAAGAAGCGGAGCTCCTACGAGCAGTACTTC.

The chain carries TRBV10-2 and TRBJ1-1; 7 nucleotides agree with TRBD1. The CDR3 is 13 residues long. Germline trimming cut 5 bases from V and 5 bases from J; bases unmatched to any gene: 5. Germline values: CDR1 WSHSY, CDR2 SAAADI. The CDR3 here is CASSRQGGTEAFF. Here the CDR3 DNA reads TGCGCCAGCAGTAGACAGGGTGGTACTGAAGCTTTCTTT.

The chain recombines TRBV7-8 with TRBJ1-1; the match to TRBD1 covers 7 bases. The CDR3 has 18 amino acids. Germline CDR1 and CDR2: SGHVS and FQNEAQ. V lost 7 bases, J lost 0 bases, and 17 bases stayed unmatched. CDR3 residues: CASTRGYGGTVLNTEAFF. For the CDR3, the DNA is TGTGCCAGCACCCGAGGTTATGGCGGGACAGTACTGAACACTGAAGCTTTCTTT.

DNA of the CDR3: TGTGCCAGCAACTCGAGGGACAGGGAATATCAGCCCCAGCATTTT. It is translated as CASNSRDREYQPQHF. The chain joins TRBV5-6 to TRBJ1-5; TRBD1 matches 9 bases. Germline CDR1 is SGHDT and CDR2 is YYEEEE. This CDR3 has 15 residues. J gave up 5 bases and V 6 bases, and 9 bases lay outside the gene matches.

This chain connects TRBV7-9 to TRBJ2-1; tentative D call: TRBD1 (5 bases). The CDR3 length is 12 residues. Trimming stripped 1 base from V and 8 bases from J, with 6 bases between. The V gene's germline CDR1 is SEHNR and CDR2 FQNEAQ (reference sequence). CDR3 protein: CASSLDRYEQFF. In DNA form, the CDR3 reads TGTGCCAGCAGCTTAGACAGGTATGAGCAGTTCTTC.

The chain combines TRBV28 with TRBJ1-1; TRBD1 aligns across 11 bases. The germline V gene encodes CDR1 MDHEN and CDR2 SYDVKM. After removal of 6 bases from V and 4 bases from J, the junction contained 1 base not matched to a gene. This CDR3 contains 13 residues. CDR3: CASRGTGGTEAFF. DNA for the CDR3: TGTGCCAGCAGGGGGACAGGGGGCACTGAAGCTTTCTTT.

The CDR3, as DNA: TGTGCCAGCAGTTCTTGGACTAGCGGGAGAAATGAGCAGTTCTTC. Protein product: CASSSWTSGRNEQFF. V gene TRBV27 combines with J gene TRBJ2-1; 13 nucleotides align to TRBD2. J was trimmed by 7 bases and V by 4 bases; bases with no gene match: 4. The CDR3 is made up of 15 amino acids. From germline, CDR1 is MNHEY and CDR2 SMNVEV (reference sequence).

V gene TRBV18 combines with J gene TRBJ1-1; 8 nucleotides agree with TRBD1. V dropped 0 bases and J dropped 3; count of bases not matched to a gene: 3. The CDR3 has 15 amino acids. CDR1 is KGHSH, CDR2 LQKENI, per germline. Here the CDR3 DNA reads TGTGCCAGCTCACCACCGACAGGGGCTGACACTGAAGCTTTCTTT. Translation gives CASSPPTGADTEAFF.

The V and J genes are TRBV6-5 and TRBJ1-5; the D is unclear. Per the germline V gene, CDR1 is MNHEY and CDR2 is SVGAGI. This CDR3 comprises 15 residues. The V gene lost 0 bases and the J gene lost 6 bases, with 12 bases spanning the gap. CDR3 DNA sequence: TGTGCCAGCAGTTACTCGGGTAGCGATTCTCAGCCCCAGCATTTT. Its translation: CASSYSGSDSQPQHF.

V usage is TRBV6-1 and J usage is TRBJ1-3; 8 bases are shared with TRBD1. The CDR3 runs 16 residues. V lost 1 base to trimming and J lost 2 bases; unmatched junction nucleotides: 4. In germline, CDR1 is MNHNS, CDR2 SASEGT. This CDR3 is CASSEGQGSTGNTIYF. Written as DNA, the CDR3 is TGTGCCAGCAGTGAAGGACAGGGGTCTACTGGAAACACCATATATTTT.

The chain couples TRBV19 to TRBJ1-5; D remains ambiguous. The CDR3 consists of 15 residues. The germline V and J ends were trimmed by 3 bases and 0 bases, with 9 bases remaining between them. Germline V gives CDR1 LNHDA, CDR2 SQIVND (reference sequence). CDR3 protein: CASSMVGLSNQPQHF. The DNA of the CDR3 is TGTGCCAGTAGTATGGTGGGCCTTAGCAATCAGCCCCAGCATTTT.